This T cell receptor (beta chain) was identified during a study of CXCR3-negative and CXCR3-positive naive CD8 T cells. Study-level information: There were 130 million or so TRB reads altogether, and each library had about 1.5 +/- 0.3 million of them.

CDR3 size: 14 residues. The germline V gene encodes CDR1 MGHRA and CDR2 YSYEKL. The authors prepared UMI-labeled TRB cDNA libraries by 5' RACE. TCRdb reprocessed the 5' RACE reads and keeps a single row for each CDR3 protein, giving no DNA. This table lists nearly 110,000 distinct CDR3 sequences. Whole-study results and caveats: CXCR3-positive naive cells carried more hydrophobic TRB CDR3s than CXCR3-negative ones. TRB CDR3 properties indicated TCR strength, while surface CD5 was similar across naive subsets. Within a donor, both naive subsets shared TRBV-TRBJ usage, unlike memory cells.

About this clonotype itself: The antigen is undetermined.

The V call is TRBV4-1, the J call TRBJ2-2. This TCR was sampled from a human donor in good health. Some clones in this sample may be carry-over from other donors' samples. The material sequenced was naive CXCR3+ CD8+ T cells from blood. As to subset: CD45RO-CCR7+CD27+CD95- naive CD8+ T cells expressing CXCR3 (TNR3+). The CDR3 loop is CASSRAINTGELFF.